This T cell receptor beta chain is drawn from a study of monozygotic twins with inflammatory bowel disease. With respect to this clonotype: The antigen is unknown.

TCRdb reprocessed the 5' RACE reads, with one entry per CDR3 protein and no DNA. Found here are 300,000 to 400,000 distinct CDR3 sequences; the top ten clones hold around 2%. CDR1 is SGHRS, CDR2 YFSETQ, per germline. There are 15 residues in the CDR3. Study-level results: The co-twins with IBD showed lower TCRbeta diversity (inverse Simpson) than their healthy siblings. Varying immunosuppressive regimens may have increased patient repertoire variability.

What was sequenced was blood. This chain links TRBV5-1 with TRBJ1-5. The sequence came from a human donor with ulcerative colitis or Crohn's disease, or a healthy co-twin of an affected twin (not recorded which). CDR3 loop: CASSSEPGPPQPQHF.